These 26 T cell receptor beta chains were all obtained from the same sample, sequenced in a study of shared clonotypes between healthy human individuals. The method was immunoSEQ multiplex PCR; TCRdb's version includes in-frame clones alone and lacks a portion of them. The profile covers about 710,000 clones, with around four fifths appearing a single time and around 2% taken by the ten largest. Sequences were obtained from memory CD4+ T cells sorted from blood. The subset: CD45RA-negative fraction. The receptors originated from a woman in her 30s in good health.

The chain links TRBV25-1 to TRBJ1-3; D perhaps matches TRBD1 (5 bases). The CDR3 runs to 15 residues. Germline CDR1 and CDR2: MGHDK and SYGVNS. Trimming removed 2 bases at V and 1 base at J, with 9 bases between. This chain's CDR3 is CASSEPGFSGNTIYF. Here the CDR3 DNA reads TGTGCCAGCAGTGAACCAGGGTTTTCTGGAAACACCATATATTTT. Supplemented by reference TRBV25-1 and TRBJ1-3, the full variable domain reads EADIYQTPRYLVIGTGKKITLECSQTMGHDKMYWYQQDPGMELHLIHYSYGVNSTEKGDLSSESTVSRIRTEHFPLTLESARPSHTSQYLCASSEPGFSGNTIYFGEGSWLTVV.

V and J are TRBV5-1 and TRBJ2-7, with a tentative D call TRBD1 (5 bases). Germline CDR1 is SGHRS and CDR2 is YFSETQ. This CDR3 spans 15 amino acids. Trimming pared 0 bases from V and 0 bases from J, leaving 10 bases between. DNA of the CDR3: TGCGCCAGCAGCTTGGGTGGGGCCGGCTCCTACGAGCAGTACTTC. This sequence encodes CASSLGGAGSYEQYF. Based on the CDR3 plus reference TRBV5-1 and TRBJ2-7, the full variable domain is KAGVTQTPRYLIKTRGQQVTLSCSPISGHRSVSWYQQTPGQGLQFLFEYFSETQRNKGNFPGRFSGRQFSNSRSEMNVSTLELGDSALYLCASSLGGAGSYEQYFGPGTRLTVT.

The J gene is TRBJ1-4, the V gene TRBV11-2, with D possibly TRBD1 on 6 matching bases. Germline lookup yields CDR1 SGHAT and CDR2 FQNNGV. The CDR3 runs 16 residues. V shed 4 bases and J shed 8 bases, with 20 bases lying between them. CDR3 nucleotides: TGTGCCAGCAGCTCCCGAGATCAGGGGAATTTAGAAAAACTGTTTTTT. It encodes CASSSRDQGNLEKLFF.

The rearrangement links TRBV5-5 to TRBJ1-1, with TRBD1 matching over 7 bases. CDR1 SGHKS and CDR2 YYEKEE come from the germline V gene (reference sequence). The CDR3 length is 14 residues. The ends lost 4 bases at V and 0 bases at J; junction bases unmatched: 3. CDR3 coding DNA: TGTGCCAGCAGCGTAGGGACAGTGAACACTGAAGCTTTCTTT. Translated, it gives CASSVGTVNTEAFF.

The chain carries TRBV7-9 and TRBJ2-7; 9 nucleotides match TRBD2. CDR3 length: 17 residues. The J segment lost 0 bases and the V segment lost 5 bases, leaving 11 bases of the junction unmatched. CDR1 and CDR2 from the germline V gene are SEHNR and FQNEAQ (reference sequence). The CDR3 protein is CASSPGVLAGLSYEQYF. As DNA, the CDR3 is TGTGCCAGCAGCCCAGGGGTTCTAGCGGGACTCTCCTACGAGCAGTACTTC.

This chain joins TRBV5-1 and TRBJ1-3; a possible D gene is TRBD1 (5 bases). The CDR3 has 14 residues. Trimming cost V 6 bases and J 2 bases, with 12 bases left between them. The germline CDR1 and CDR2 sequences are SGHRS and YFSETQ. The CDR3 DNA reads TGCGCCAGCAATAGCGGGGGAACTGGAAACACCATATATTTT. Translating it yields CASNSGGTGNTIYF. Using reference TRBV5-1 and TRBJ1-3 for the parts outside the CDR3, the full variable domain is KAGVTQTPRYLIKTRGQQVTLSCSPISGHRSVSWYQQTPGQGLQFLFEYFSETQRNKGNFPGRFSGRQFSNSRSEMNVSTLELGDSALYLCASNSGGTGNTIYFGEGSWLTVV.

V and J are TRBV4-1 and TRBJ2-7; the D gene is possibly TRBD1 (5 bases). CDR3 length equals 16 residues. The germline V gene has CDR1 MGHRA and CDR2 YSYEKL. The V end was cut by 1 base, the J end by 3 bases, with 16 bases between. CDR3 nucleotides: TGCGCCAGCAGCCAAGTAGCCCAGGGAAAGATCTACGAGCAGTACTTC. Translating it yields CASSQVAQGKIYEQYF.

The chain carries TRBV10-3 and TRBJ2-7, with D unclear. CDR1 and CDR2 from the germline V gene are ENHRY and SYGVKD. This CDR3 spans 15 amino acids. Deletions cut 3 bases from V and 2 bases from J, with 14 bases between. The CDR3 reads CAISDEVTSPYEQYF. The CDR3 bases are TGTGCCATCAGTGATGAGGTAACAAGCCCCTACGAGCAGTACTTC.

V usage is TRBV28 and J usage is TRBJ1-5, with a possible D match to TRBD1 (5 bases). The V and J ends lost 11 bases and 6 bases respectively, with 5 bases between them. This CDR3 has 9 residues. Germline V lookup: CDR1 MDHEN, CDR2 SYDVKM. The CDR3 DNA reads as TGTGCCGGGGGTCAGCCCCAGCATTTT. It specifies CAGGQPQHF.

The rearrangement links TRBV10-3 to TRBJ1-1, with TRBD1 as a possible D gene (5 bases). Germline CDR1 reads ENHRY; CDR2 reads SYGVKD. The ends were cut back, 0 bases at V and 4 bases at J, with 12 bases in the middle. CDR3 length: 15 amino acids. In DNA, the CDR3 is TGTGCCATCAGTGAGTCAGGACATTTGAGCACTGAAGCTTTCTTT. Translating it yields CAISESGHLSTEAFF.

This clone was detected only a few times. The V call is TRBV19, the J call TRBJ1-2, with unresolved D. Germline assignment: CDR1 LNHDA and CDR2 SQIVND (reference sequence). V lost 5 bases to trimming and J lost 5 bases, with 18 bases between them. The CDR3 runs to 15 residues. The CDR3, as DNA: TGTGCCAGTAGTTCCCACAAGACACCTCCTTATGGCTACACCTTC. It translates to CASSSHKTPPYGYTF. Combining the CDR3 with reference TRBV19 and TRBJ1-2 gives the whole variable domain DGGITQSPKYLFRKEGQNVTLSCEQNLNHDAMYWYRQDPGQGLRLIYYSQIVNDFQKGDIAEGYSVSREKKESFPLTVTSAQKNPTAFYLCASSSHKTPPYGYTFGSGTRLTVV.

V and J are TRBV2 and TRBJ1-1; 7 bases match TRBD1. V dropped 7 bases and J dropped 5; count of bases not matched to a gene: 16. CDR3 length equals 16 residues. Germline CDR1 SNHLY, CDR2 FYNNEI. The CDR3 nucleotides read TGTGCCAGCAAGAGGGGACAGCACGCCCGGGGGACTGAAGCTTTCTTT. This sequence encodes CASKRGQHARGTEAFF.

This clone was picked up a small number of times. The V call is TRBV29-1, the J call TRBJ2-5, with D possibly TRBD1 on 6 matching bases. There are 13 residues in the CDR3. V lost 4 bases and J 5 bases, leaving 14 bases between the germline ends. Germline V gives CDR1 SQVTM, CDR2 ANQGSEA. The CDR3 nucleotides read TGCAGCGTTGTGGGGCAGGGGCTGGAGACCCAGTACTTC. Its translation is CSVVGQGLETQYF. The variable domain in full, with the rest retrieved from reference TRBV29-1 and TRBJ2-5, is SAVISQKPSRDICQRGTSLTIQCQVDSQVTMMFWYRQQPGQSLTLIATANQGSEATYESGFVIDKFPISRPNLTFSTLTVSNMSPEDSSIYLCSVVGQGLETQYFGPGTRLLVL.

J is TRBJ2-1 and V is TRBV10-1, with D unresolved. The V gene lost 3 bases and the J gene lost 1 base, with 4 bases spanning the gap. The CDR3 extends over 13 amino acids. The germline gives CDR1 WNHNN, CDR2 SYGVQD (reference sequence). In nucleotides, the CDR3 is TGCGCCAGCAGTGACCAGTCCTACAATGAGCAGTTCTTC. Translating it yields CASSDQSYNEQFF.

This clone was observed a handful of times. The J gene is TRBJ2-7, the V gene TRBV11-2; tentatively, D is TRBD1 (6 bases). Germline V gene lookup returns CDR1 SGHAT and CDR2 FQNNGV. The V end was cut by 5 bases, the J end by 5 bases, with 19 bases between. This CDR3 region has 15 residues. CDR3 coding DNA: TGTGCCAGCAGCCTCCTAGACAGGACCCCTCACGAGCAGTACTTC. It specifies CASSLLDRTPHEQYF.

This clone was seen a handful of times. The rearrangement joins TRBV19 to TRBJ2-2; TRBD2 matches 8 bases. Per germline, CDR1 LNHDA and CDR2 SQIVND (reference sequence). The CDR3 totals 16 residues. With V trimmed by 8 bases and J by 5 bases, 13 bases remained unmatched. CDR3 protein: CASQRGRLAVTGELFF. For the CDR3, the DNA is TGTGCCAGTCAGCGGGGGCGCCTTGCGGTGACCGGGGAGCTGTTTTTT.

CDR3 region: CASSLSSELYEQYF. The CDR3 nucleotides read TGTGCCAGCAGTTTGAGCAGCGAGCTCTACGAGCAGTACTTC. This rearrangement joins TRBV28 to TRBJ2-7; no clear D. There are 14 residues in the CDR3. V was trimmed by 3 bases and J by 3 bases, leaving 12 bases between them. The germline CDR1 and CDR2 sequences are MDHEN and SYDVKM.

The rearrangement links TRBV5-1 to TRBJ1-5; D perhaps matches TRBD1 (6 bases). Germline loops: CDR1 SGHRS, CDR2 YFSETQ. Trimming removed 3 bases from V and 2 bases from J, with 12 bases in between. The length of the CDR3 is 15 residues. CDR3: CASSSGSGGNQPQHF. DNA for the CDR3: TGCGCCAGCAGCTCAGGTTCAGGGGGCAATCAGCCCCAGCATTTT.

This clone showed up just once. The chain recombines TRBV28 with TRBJ1-2; D call uncertain. The V gene lost 1 base and the J gene lost 0 bases, with 6 bases spanning the gap. Germline lookup yields CDR1 MDHEN and CDR2 SYDVKM. The CDR3 contains 14 residues. CDR3 in amino acids: CASSLSTPNYGYTF. The DNA for the CDR3 is TGTGCCAGCAGTTTATCAACCCCTAACTATGGCTACACCTTC.

There are a few counts of this clone. The same CDR3 arises from other DNA sequences in this sample as well. V is TRBV5-1 and J is TRBJ2-7, with TRBD1 matching over 7 bases. V lost 3 bases and J lost 6; bases outside the gene matches: 9. CDR1 and CDR2 (germline): SGHRS, YFSETQ. CDR3 length equals 14 residues. CDR3 region: CASSSGTAGIEQYF. The CDR3 DNA reads as TGCGCCAGCAGCTCAGGGACAGCAGGAATCGAGCAGTACTTC.

The V call is TRBV9, the J call TRBJ2-7, with D unclear. The V gene's germline CDR1 is SGDLS and CDR2 YYNGEE. Trimming removed 0 bases from V and 3 bases from J, with 13 bases in between. The CDR3 spans 15 residues. In DNA, the CDR3 is TGTGCCAGCAGCGTAGTGTCGGTTTCGGTCTACGAGCAGTACTTC. It yields the protein CASSVVSVSVYEQYF.

The rearrangement uses TRBV28 and TRBJ2-7; tentatively, D is TRBD2 (6 bases). Between the trimmed V and J ends, which lost 4 bases and 4 bases, there was a span of 20 bases. The CDR3 is 16 residues long. Per germline, CDR1 MDHEN and CDR2 SYDVKM. CDR3 residues: CASSSSGSGARYEQYF. The CDR3 nucleotides read TGTGCCAGCAGTTCCTCCGGCTCGGGAGCTCGATACGAGCAGTACTTC.

CDR3 loop: CASPTRCEETSNQPQHF. For the CDR3, the DNA is TGTGCCAGCCCGACGCGGTGCGAGGAAACTAGCAATCAGCCCCAGCATTTT. The chain carries TRBV25-1 and TRBJ1-5; D gene unclear. Trimming took off 8 bases at V and 0 bases at J, with 20 bases between the two ends. The CDR3 runs 17 residues. The germline V gene has CDR1 MGHDK and CDR2 SYGVNS.

The genes are TRBV4-1 and TRBJ2-6, with no clear D. V was pared by 4 bases and J by 0 bases, with 7 bases between. This CDR3 is 15 amino acids long. Per germline, CDR1 MGHRA and CDR2 YSYEKL. CDR3 coding DNA: TGCGCCAGCAGCCCCACGGGCTCTGGGGCCAACGTCCTGACTTTC. Amino acids: CASSPTGSGANVLTF.

Comments on this clone: This specimen includes other DNA sequences encoding the same CDR3. This rearrangement joins TRBV5-1 to TRBJ2-1, with D possibly being TRBD2 (6 bases). In germline, CDR1 is SGHRS, CDR2 YFSETQ. The CDR3 is made up of 14 amino acids. V was pared by 2 bases and J by 3 bases, with 9 bases between. The CDR3 loop reads CASSLAGSYNEQFF. Here the CDR3 DNA reads TGCGCCAGCAGCTTAGCGGGCAGCTACAATGAGCAGTTCTTC.

The J gene is TRBJ2-1, the V gene TRBV4-2; 11 bases map to TRBD2. V lost 4 bases, J lost 9 bases, and 14 bases stayed unmatched. Germline V lookup: CDR1 LGHNA, CDR2 YNFKEQ. This CDR3 is built from 17 residues. CDR3 DNA: TGTGCCAGCAGCCCGGAAGTAGCGGGAGGGCCAAGGCGTGAGCAGTTCTTC. It codes for CASSPEVAGGPRREQFF.